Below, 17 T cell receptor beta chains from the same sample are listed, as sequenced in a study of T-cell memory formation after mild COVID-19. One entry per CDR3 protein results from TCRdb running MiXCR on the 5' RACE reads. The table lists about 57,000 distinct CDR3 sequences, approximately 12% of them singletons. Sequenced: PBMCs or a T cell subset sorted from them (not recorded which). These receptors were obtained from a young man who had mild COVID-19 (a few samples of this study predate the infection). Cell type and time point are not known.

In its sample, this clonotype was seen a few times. CDR3 residues: CATSRGSYSNQPQHF. CDR3 in DNA: TGTGCCACCAGCAGGGGCAGCTATAGCAATCAGCCCCAGCATTTT. V usage is TRBV15 and J usage is TRBJ1-5; D remains ambiguous. Germline CDR1 and CDR2: LNHNV and YYDKDF (reference sequence). The CDR3 length is 15 residues. V was shortened by 3 bases and J by 0 bases, with 9 bases between the two germline ends.

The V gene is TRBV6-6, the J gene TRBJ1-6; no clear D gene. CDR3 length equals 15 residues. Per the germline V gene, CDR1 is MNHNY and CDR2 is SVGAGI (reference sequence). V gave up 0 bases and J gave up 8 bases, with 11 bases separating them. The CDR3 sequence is CASSYSGIMDSPLHF. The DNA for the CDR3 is TGTGCCAGCAGTTACTCCGGGATCATGGATTCACCCCTCCACTTT.

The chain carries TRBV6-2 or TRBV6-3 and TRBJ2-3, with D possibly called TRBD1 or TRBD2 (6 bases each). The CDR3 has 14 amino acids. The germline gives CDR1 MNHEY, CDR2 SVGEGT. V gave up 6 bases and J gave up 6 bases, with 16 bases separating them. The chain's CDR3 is CASSKGDSRDTQYF. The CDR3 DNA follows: TGTGCCAGCAGCAAGGGGGACTCCCGGGATACGCAGTATTTT.

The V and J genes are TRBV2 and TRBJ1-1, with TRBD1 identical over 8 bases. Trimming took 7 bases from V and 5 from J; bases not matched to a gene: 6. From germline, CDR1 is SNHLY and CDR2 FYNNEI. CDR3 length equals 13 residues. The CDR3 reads CASTRGPGTEAFF. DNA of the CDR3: TGTGCCAGCACCAGGGGGCCGGGGACTGAAGCTTTCTTT.

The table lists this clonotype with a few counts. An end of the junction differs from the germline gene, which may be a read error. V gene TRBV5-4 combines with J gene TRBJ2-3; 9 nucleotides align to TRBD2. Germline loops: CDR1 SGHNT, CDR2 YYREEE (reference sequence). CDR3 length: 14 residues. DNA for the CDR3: TGTGCCGGCAGGAGCGGGGGGTCCACAGATACGCAGTATTTT. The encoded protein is CAGRSGGSTDTQYF.

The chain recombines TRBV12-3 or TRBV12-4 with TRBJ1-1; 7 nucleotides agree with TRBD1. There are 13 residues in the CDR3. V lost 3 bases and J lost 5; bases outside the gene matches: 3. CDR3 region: CASSFPGGTEAFF. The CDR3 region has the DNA TGTGCCAGCAGTTTCCCAGGGGGAACTGAAGCTTTCTTT.

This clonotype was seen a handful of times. The CDR3: CASSYMGQGSAGELFF. In nucleotides, the CDR3 is TGTGCCAGCAGTTACATGGGACAGGGTTCCGCCGGGGAGCTGTTTTTT. The chain uses TRBV6-5 and TRBJ2-2, with 9 bases identical to TRBD1. The CDR3 totals 16 residues. J gave up 6 bases and V 2 bases, and 7 bases lay outside the gene matches. Looked up from germline, CDR1 is MNHEY and CDR2 is SVGAGI.

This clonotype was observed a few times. The CDR3 region is CASSVHRVPTEAFF. DNA of the CDR3: TGTGCCAGCAGCGTCCACAGGGTCCCCACTGAAGCTTTCTTT. The chain recombines TRBV9 with TRBJ1-1; possible D gene TRBD1, 6 bases. The germline V gene has CDR1 SGDLS and CDR2 YYNGEE. The CDR3 is 14 residues long. Deletions cut 2 bases from V and 4 bases from J, with 12 bases between. The full variable domain, rest sourced from reference TRBV9 and TRBJ1-1, is DSGVTQTPKHLITATGQRVTLRCSPRSGDLSVYWYQQSLDQGLQFLIQYYNGEERAKGNILERFSAQQFPDLHSELNLSSLELGDSALYFCASSVHRVPTEAFFGQGTRLTVV.

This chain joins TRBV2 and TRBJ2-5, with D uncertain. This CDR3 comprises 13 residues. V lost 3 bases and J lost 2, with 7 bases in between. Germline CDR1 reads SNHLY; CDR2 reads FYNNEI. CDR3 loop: CASSDLGQETQYF. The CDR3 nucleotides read TGTGCCAGCAGTGATCTGGGGCAAGAGACCCAGTACTTC.

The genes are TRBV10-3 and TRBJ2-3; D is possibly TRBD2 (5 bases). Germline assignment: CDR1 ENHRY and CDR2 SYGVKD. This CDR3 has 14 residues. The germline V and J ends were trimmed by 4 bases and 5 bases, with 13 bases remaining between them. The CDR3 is CAISGRSEGDTQYF. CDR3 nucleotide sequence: TGTGCCATCAGTGGGCGTAGCGAAGGAGATACGCAGTATTTT.

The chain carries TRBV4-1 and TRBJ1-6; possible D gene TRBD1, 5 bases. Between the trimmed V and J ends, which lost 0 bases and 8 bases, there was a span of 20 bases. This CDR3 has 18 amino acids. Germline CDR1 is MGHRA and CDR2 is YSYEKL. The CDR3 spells CASSQDINGGFKYSPLHF. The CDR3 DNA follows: TGCGCCAGCAGCCAAGATATCAACGGGGGGTTTAAATATTCACCCCTCCACTTT.

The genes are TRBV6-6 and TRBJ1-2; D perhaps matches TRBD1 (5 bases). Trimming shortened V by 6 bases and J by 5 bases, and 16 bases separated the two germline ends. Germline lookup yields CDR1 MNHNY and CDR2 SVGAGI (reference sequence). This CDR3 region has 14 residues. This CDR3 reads CASSTPGNLYGYTF. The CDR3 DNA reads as TGTGCCAGCAGCACCCCAGGGAACCTTTATGGCTACACCTTC.

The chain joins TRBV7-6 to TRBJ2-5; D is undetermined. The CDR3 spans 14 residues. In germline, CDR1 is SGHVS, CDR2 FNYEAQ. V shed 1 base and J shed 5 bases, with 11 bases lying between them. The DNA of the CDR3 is TGTGCCAGCAGCTTAGGTAGCTGGGCGGAGACCCAGTACTTC. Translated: CASSLGSWAETQYF.

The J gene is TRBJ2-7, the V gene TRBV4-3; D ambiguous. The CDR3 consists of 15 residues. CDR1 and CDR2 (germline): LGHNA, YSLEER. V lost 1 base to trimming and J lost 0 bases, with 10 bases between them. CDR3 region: CASSQGMGGSYEQYV. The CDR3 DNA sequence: TGCGCCAGCAGCCAAGGAATGGGCGGCTCCTACGAGCAGTACGTC.

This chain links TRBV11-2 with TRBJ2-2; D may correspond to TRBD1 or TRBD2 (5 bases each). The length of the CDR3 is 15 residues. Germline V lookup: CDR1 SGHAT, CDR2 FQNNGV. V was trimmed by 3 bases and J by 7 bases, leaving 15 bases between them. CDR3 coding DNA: TGTGCCAGCAGCTTGAGGGACCCGAAGGACGGGGAGCTGTTTTTT. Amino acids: CASSLRDPKDGELFF. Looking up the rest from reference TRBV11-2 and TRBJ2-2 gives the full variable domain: EAGVAQSPRYKIIEKRQSVAFWCNPISGHATLYWYQQILGQGPKLLIQFQNNGVVDDSQLPKDRFSAERLKGVDSTLKIQPAKLEDSAVYLCASSLRDPKDGELFFGEGSRLTVL.

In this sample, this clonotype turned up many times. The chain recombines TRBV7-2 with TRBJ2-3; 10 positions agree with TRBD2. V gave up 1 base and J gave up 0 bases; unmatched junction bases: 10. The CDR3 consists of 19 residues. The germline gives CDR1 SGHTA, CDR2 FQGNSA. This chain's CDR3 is CASSLGLAGDPSSTDTQYF. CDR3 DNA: TGTGCCAGCAGCTTAGGGCTAGCGGGGGACCCTTCTAGCACAGATACGCAGTATTTT.

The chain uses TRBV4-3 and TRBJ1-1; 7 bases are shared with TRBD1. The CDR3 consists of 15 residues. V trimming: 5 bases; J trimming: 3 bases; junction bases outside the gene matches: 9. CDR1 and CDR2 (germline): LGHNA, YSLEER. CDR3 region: CASSSRPQGDTEAFF. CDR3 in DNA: TGCGCCAGCAGCTCTCGGCCCCAGGGGGACACTGAAGCTTTCTTT.